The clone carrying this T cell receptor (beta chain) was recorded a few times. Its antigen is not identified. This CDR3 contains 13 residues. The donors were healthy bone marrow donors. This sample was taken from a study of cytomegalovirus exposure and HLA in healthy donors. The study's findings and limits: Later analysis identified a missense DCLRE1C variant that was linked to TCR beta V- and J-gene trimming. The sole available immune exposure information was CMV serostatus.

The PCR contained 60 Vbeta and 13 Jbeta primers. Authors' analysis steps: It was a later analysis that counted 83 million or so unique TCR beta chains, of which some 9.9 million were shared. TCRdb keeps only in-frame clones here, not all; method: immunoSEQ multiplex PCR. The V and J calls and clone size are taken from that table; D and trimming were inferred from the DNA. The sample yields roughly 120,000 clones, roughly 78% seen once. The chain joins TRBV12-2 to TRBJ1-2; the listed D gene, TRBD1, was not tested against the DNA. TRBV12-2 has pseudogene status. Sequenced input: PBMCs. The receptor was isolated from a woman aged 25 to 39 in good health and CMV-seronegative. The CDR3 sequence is CASRLGQIYGYTF. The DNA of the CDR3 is TGTGCAAGTCGCTTAGGCCAGATCTATGGCTACACCTTC.